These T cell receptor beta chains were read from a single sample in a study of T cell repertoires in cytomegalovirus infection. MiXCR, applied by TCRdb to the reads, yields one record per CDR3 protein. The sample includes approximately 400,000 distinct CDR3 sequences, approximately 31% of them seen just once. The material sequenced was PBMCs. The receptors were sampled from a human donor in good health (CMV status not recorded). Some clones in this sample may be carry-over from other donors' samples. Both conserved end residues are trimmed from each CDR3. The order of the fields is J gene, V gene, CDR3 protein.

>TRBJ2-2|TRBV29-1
SVSTGVSTGELF
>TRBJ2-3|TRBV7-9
ASSFRGLADTQY
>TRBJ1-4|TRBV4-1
ASSQGGFRTGGGSVF
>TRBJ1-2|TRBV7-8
ASSLAGQLYGYT
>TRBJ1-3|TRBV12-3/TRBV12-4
ASSLVPESVAGNTIY
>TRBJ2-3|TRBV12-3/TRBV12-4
ASSLGSVTQY
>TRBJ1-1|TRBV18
ASSPIVGPTSVAEAF
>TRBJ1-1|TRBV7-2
ASSLYPAAGGTEAF
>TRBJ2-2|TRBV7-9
ASSLAHGTGELF
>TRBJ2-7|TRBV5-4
ASSYDRSYEQY
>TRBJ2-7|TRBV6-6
ASSYLGQGVEQY
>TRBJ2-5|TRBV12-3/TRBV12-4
ASTRDRGLQETQY
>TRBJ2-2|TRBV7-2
ASSPPGLAGGLNTGELF
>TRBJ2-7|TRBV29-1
SVGGAGSNYEQY
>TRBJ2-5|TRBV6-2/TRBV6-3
ASSYPEETQY
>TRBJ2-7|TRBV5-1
ASSPGGAMNEQY
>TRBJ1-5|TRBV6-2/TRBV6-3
ASWTSNQPQH
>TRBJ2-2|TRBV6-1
ASSEARGIGELF
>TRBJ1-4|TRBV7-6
ASSLRGGGGDEKLF
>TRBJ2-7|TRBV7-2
ASSPRRDEQY
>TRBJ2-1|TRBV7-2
ASSLAPGTYNEQF
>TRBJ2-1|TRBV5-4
ASLPGQGSSYNEQF
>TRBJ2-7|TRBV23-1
ASSHLVSSYEQY
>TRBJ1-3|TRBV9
ASSGRQGNTIY